The rows below give T cell receptor beta chains drawn from one sample of a study of blood T cell repertoires in COVID-19. Repertoires were generated with immunoSEQ multiplex PCR, while TCRdb's copy carries only in-frame clones and drops some. The table records about 260,000 clones, roughly 87% of them present only once. Sample: peripheral blood. The receptors stem from a human donor in a cohort sampled during active COVID-19. Both conserved end residues are part of each CDR3. D genes are given only for firm matches. Size tells how often a clone was seen (once, few, many) or the class of an expanded clone, and some rows leave it out.

V gene	J gene	CDR3 length	D gene	clone size	CDR3 protein	CDR3 DNA
TRBV30	TRBJ1-1	11	-	-	CAWNMGAEAFF	TGTGCCTGGAATATGGGAGCTGAAGCTTTCTTT
TRBV10-2	TRBJ2-7	17	TRBD1	-	CASSESPWTGAFYEQYF	TGCGCCAGCAGTGAATCCCCCTGGACAGGGGCCTTCTACGAGCAGTACTTC
TRBV13	TRBJ2-2	14	TRBD1	few	CASVYRGPTGELFF	TGTGCCAGCGTCTACAGGGGGCCCACCGGGGAGCTGTTTTTT
TRBV18	TRBJ2-7	15	TRBD1	few	CASSPPGQGNYEQYF	TGTGCCAGCTCACCCCCGGGACAGGGGAATTACGAGCAGTACTTC
TRBV28	TRBJ2-7	14	-	-	CASTGPLRSYEQYF	TGTGCCAGCACCGGTCCATTAAGATCCTACGAGCAGTACTTC
TRBV2	TRBJ2-7	13	TRBD1	-	CASKFLTGDEQYF	TGTGCCAGCAAATTCTTAACAGGGGACGAGCAGTACTTC
TRBV19	TRBJ1-6	16	-	once	CASSVGQSSYNSPLHF	TGTGCCAGTAGTGTCGGACAGAGCTCCTATAATTCACCCCTCCACTTT
TRBV6-1	TRBJ2-7	13	-	-	CASSEWATYEQYF	TGTGCCAGCAGTGAATGGGCAACCTACGAGCAGTACTTC
TRBV10-3	TRBJ1-2	13	TRBD1	-	CAISEGTGDGYTF	TGTGCCATCAGCGAGGGGACAGGCGACGGCTACACCTTC
TRBV11-2	TRBJ2-7	14	TRBD1	-	CASRRDSRSYEQYF	TGTGCCAGCAGACGGGACAGTCGCTCCTACGAGCAGTACTTC
TRBV4-1	TRBJ1-1	14	-	-	CASSQSYSFTEAFF	TGCGCCAGCAGCCAGTCCTACAGTTTCACTGAAGCTTTCTTT
TRBV9	TRBJ1-3	15	TRBD1	-	CASSLTGQGGNTIYF	TGTGCCAGCAGCCTCACTGGACAGGGAGGAAACACCATATATTTT
TRBV7-9	TRBJ1-5	15	TRBD1	-	CASSEPTGRNQPQHF	TGTGCCAGCAGCGAACCGACAGGGCGCAATCAGCCCCAGCATTTT
TRBV5-6	TRBJ2-7	15	TRBD2	once	CASSLGTSGIYEQYF	TGTGCCAGCAGCTTGGGGACTAGCGGGATTTACGAGCAGTACTTC
TRBV5-1	TRBJ2-7	15	-	-	CASSYSQGNSYEQYF	TGCGCCAGCAGTTACAGTCAGGGAAACTCCTACGAGCAGTACTTC
TRBV7-9	TRBJ2-7	17	TRBD2	once	CASSSALGTSGRYEQYF	TGTGCCAGCAGCTCGGCGCTCGGGACTAGCGGCAGGTACGAGCAGTACTTC
TRBV19	TRBJ2-7	14	TRBD1	-	CASSIRQGQYEQYF	TGTGCCAGTAGTATCCGACAGGGGCAGTACGAGCAGTACTTC
TRBV4-2	TRBJ2-1	17	TRBD2	once	CASSQEPGLAAYNEQFF	TGTGCCAGCAGCCAAGAGCCGGGACTAGCGGCATACAATGAGCAGTTCTTC
TRBV25-1	TRBJ2-7	15	-	once	CASSELGGWVYEQYF	TGTGCCAGCAGTGAATTGGGAGGTTGGGTATACGAGCAGTACTTC
TRBV10-3	TRBJ1-2	15	TRBD1	once	CAISEVSDRGNGYTF	TGTGCCATCAGTGAGGTTTCCGACAGGGGGAATGGCTACACCTTC
TRBV6-6	TRBJ1-1	15	TRBD1	-	CASSDRGRGSTEAFF	TGTGCCAGCTCTGACAGGGGGCGCGGGAGCACTGAAGCTTTCTTT
TRBV2	TRBJ1-1	14	TRBD1	-	CASRTGDMNTEAFF	TGTGCCAGCCGGACAGGGGACATGAACACTGAAGCTTTCTTT
TRBV30	TRBJ1-4	12	-	-	CATSGGVEKLFF	TGTGCTACCTCCGGAGGGGTCGAAAAACTGTTTTTT
TRBV14	TRBJ2-3	19	TRBD2	-	CASSQSGAGSWSPTDTQYF	TGTGCCAGCAGCCAGAGCGGGGCGGGGTCTTGGAGCCCCACAGATACGCAGTATTTT
TRBV19	TRBJ1-1	15	-	-	CASSIDLQGYTEAFF	TGTGCCAGTAGTATAGATCTCCAGGGGTACACTGAAGCTTTCTTT
TRBV5-4	TRBJ1-2	17	TRBD1	-	CASSSRTGTFLNYGYTF	TGTGCCAGCAGCTCGAGGACAGGGACCTTCCTCAACTATGGCTACACCTTC
TRBV15	TRBJ1-4	16	-	-	CATSRLPGVVNEKLFF	TGTGCCACCAGCAGATTGCCAGGGGTAGTTAATGAAAAACTGTTTTTT
TRBV4-3	TRBJ2-2	15	-	-	CASSQSGVRTGELFF	TGCGCCAGCAGCCAATCAGGGGTCAGGACCGGGGAGCTGTTTTTT
TRBV7-9	TRBJ2-7	18	TRBD2	-	CASSSVTSGRVSSYEQYF	TGTGCCAGCAGCTCGGTGACTAGCGGGAGGGTATCGTCCTACGAGCAGTACTTC
TRBV4-3	TRBJ2-1	17	-	-	CASSQKRGEGLVNEQFF	TGCGCCAGCAGCCAAAAGAGGGGGGAGGGCCTCGTCAATGAGCAGTTCTTC
TRBV4-1	TRBJ1-4	15	-	-	CASSHPGATNEKLFF	TGCGCCAGCAGCCACCCAGGTGCAACTAATGAAAAACTGTTTTTT
TRBV5-8	TRBJ2-5	13	TRBD1	-	CASHHRGLETQYF	TGTGCCAGCCACCACAGGGGGTTGGAGACCCAGTACTTC
TRBV28	TRBJ2-3	19	TRBD1	-	CASSLWSATGTGSADTQYF	TGTGCCAGCAGTTTATGGTCCGCAACCGGGACAGGGTCCGCAGATACGCAGTATTTT
TRBV5-1	TRBJ1-6	14	TRBD1	-	CASSRDSINSPLHF	TGCGCCAGCAGCCGGGACAGTATCAATTCACCCCTCCACTTT
TRBV4-3	TRBJ2-7	17	TRBD1	-	CASSQDLSPRGLYEQYF	TGCGCCAGCAGCCAAGATCTTAGTCCCAGGGGGCTCTACGAGCAGTACTTC
TRBV5-1	TRBJ1-2	15	-	-	CASSFGQGNSYGYTF	TGCGCCAGCAGCTTTGGGCAGGGGAACAGTTATGGCTACACCTTC
TRBV27	TRBJ1-1	16	-	-	CASSLSGGVSNTEAFF	TGTGCCAGCAGTTTATCAGGTGGAGTTTCGAACACTGAAGCTTTCTTT
TRBV19	TRBJ1-6	15	-	-	CASSISVSNNSPLHF	TGTGCCAGTAGTATATCTGTCAGTAATAATTCACCCCTCCACTTT
TRBV2	TRBJ2-1	17	-	-	CAGPGQGATSGGYEQFF	TGTGCCGGACCGGGACAGGGGGCAACTAGCGGGGGATATGAGCAGTTCTTC
TRBV6-2/TRBV6-3	TRBJ1-2	17	-	-	CASSDPGHLPPSGGYTF	TGTGCCAGCAGTGATCCGGGACACCTACCACCCTCGGGTGGCTACACCTTC
TRBV4-3	TRBJ2-2	16	-	-	CASSLNLGVGTGELFF	TGCGCCAGCAGCCTGAATCTAGGGGTTGGCACCGGGGAGCTGTTTTTT
TRBV7-9	TRBJ2-3	15	TRBD1	-	CASIRGQFVTDTQYF	TGTGCCAGCATCCGGGGACAGTTTGTCACAGATACGCAGTATTTT
TRBV18	TRBJ1-2	12	-	-	CASSLKGDGYTF	TGTGCCAGCTCCCTTAAAGGGGATGGCTACACCTTC
TRBV7-2	TRBJ2-7	14	-	-	CASSLLSGSYEQYF	TGTGCCAGCAGCTTACTATCGGGTTCCTACGAGCAGTACTTC
TRBV4-3	TRBJ1-4	14	-	once	CASSQRQSFEKLFF	TGCGCCAGCAGCCAGAGACAGAGCTTTGAAAAACTGTTTTTT
TRBV30	TRBJ1-1	14	TRBD1	few	CAWSMTGLGTEAFF	TGTGCCTGGAGTATGACAGGGCTTGGCACTGAAGCTTTCTTT
TRBV27	TRBJ2-3	14	-	-	CASSSSHSTDTQYF	TGTGCCAGCAGTTCTAGCCATAGCACAGATACGCAGTATTTT
TRBV28	TRBJ1-1	11	-	-	CASSSAGSTFF	TGTGCCAGCAGCAGCGCCGGGTCGACTTTCTTT
TRBV7-9	TRBJ1-2	14	-	-	CASSLEGSGYGYTF	TGTGCCAGCAGCTTAGAAGGATCGGGCTATGGCTACACCTTC
TRBV5-4	TRBJ2-1	14	-	-	CASRAGSPYNEQFF	TGTGCCAGCAGGGCCGGGTCACCCTACAATGAGCAGTTCTTC
TRBV19	TRBJ1-1	15	TRBD1	-	CASKRTGNMNTEAFF	TGTGCCAGTAAGCGGACAGGGAACATGAACACTGAAGCTTTCTTT
TRBV7-2	TRBJ2-3	15	TRBD1	few	CASSLDRGQTDTQYF	TGTGCCAGCAGCCTCGACAGGGGGCAAACAGATACGCAGTATTTT
TRBV6-5	TRBJ2-7	15	TRBD2	-	CASRGITGLASEQYF	TGTGCCAGCAGGGGGATCACGGGACTAGCATCCGAGCAGTACTTC
TRBV6-5	TRBJ2-3	14	TRBD2	-	CASSPAGRTDTQYF	TGTGCCAGCTCCCCAGCGGGGAGGACAGATACGCAGTATTTT